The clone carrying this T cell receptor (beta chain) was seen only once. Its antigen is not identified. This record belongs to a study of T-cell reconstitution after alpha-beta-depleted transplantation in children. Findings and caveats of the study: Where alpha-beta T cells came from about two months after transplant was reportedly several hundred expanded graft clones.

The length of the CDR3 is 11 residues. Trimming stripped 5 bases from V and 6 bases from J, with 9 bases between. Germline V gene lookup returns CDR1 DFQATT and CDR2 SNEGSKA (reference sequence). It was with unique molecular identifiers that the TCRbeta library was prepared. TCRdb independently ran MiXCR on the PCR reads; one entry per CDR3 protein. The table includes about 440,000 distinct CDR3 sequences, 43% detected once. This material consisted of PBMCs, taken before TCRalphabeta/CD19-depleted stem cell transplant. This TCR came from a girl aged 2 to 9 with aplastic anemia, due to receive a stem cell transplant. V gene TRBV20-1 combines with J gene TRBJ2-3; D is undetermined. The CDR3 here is CSAPFLDTQYF. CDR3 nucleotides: TGCAGTGCTCCGTTTCTGGATACGCAGTATTTT.